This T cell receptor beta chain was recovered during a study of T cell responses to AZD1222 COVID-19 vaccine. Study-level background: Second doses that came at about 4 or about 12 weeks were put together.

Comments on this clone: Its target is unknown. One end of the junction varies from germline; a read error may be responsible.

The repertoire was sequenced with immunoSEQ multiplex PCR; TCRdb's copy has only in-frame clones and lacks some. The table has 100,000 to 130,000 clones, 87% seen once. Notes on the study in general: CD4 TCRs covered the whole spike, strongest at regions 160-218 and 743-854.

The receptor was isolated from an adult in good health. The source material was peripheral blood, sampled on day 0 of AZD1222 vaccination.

CDR3 loop: CASSVDRNYGYTF. The CDR3 coding sequence is TGTGCCAGCAGCGTAGACAGAAACTATGGCTACACCTTC. V usage is TRBV11-2 and J usage is TRBJ1-2; D may be TRBD1 (5 bases). CDR3 length equals 13 residues. Germline lookup yields CDR1 SGHAT and CDR2 FQNNGV.